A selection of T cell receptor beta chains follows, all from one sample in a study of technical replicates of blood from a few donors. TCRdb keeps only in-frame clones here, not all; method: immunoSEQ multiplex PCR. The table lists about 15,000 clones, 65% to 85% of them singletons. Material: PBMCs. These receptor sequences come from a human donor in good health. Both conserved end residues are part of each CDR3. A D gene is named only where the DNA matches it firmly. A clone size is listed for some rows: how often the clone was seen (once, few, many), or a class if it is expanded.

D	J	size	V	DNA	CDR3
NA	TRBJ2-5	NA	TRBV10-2	TGCGCCAGCACCAAACAGGGCTTTGAAGAGACCCAGTACTTC	CASTKQGFEETQYF
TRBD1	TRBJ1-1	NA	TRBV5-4	TGTGCCAGCAGCTTGATAGGGGGCGGAACTGAAGCTTTCTTT	CASSLIGGGTEAFF
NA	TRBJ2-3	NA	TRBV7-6	TGTGCCAGCAGCCCCCCGACAGATACGCAGTATTTT	CASSPPTDTQYF
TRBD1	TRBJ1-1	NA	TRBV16	TGTGCCAGCAGATCAGGGGGGAACACTGAAGCTTTCTTT	CASRSGGNTEAFF
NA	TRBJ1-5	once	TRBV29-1	TGCAGCGTTGTCGTCACAGCAAATCAGCCCCAGCATTTT	CSVVVTANQPQHF
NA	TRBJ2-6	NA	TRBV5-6	TGTGCCAGCAGCTTGTTTGCGGGCCCCTCTGGGGCCAACGTCCTGACTTTC	CASSLFAGPSGANVLTF
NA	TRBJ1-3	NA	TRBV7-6	TGTGCCAGCAGCCGGGGTACTTCTGGAAACACCATATATTTT	CASSRGTSGNTIYF
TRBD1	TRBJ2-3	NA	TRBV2	TGTGCCAGCAGTCGCGACAGGGGGCGCACAGATACGCAGTATTTT	CASSRDRGRTDTQYF
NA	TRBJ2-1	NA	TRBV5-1	TGCGCCAGCAGCTTGAGCGGTAGCTCCTACAATGAGCAGTTCTTC	CASSLSGSSYNEQFF
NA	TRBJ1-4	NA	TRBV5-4	TGTGCCAGCAGCCCCCCCCGGGACATTGAAAAACTGTTTTTT	CASSPPRDIEKLFF
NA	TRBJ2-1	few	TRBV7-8	TGTGCCAGCAGCCCGTTTACAGGGATAAGATACAATGAGCAGTTCTTC	CASSPFTGIRYNEQFF
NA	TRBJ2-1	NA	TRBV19	TGTGCCAGTAGTGGCCCAGAGGAGGTCTCCTACAATGAGCAGTTCTTC	CASSGPEEVSYNEQFF
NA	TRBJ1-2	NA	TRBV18	TGTGCCAGCTCACCTGACGGAGACTATGGCTACACCTTC	CASSPDGDYGYTF
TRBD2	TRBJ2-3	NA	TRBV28	TGTGCCAGCAGTATGGGGACTAGCGGGAGGGCCAAAGATACGCAGTATTTT	CASSMGTSGRAKDTQYF
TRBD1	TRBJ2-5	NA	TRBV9	TGTGCCAGCAGCATTACAGGGGCCCTACCCCAAGAGACCCAGTACTTC	CASSITGALPQETQYF
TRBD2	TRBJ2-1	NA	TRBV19	TGTGCCAGTAGTAACGGACTAGCGACCACGTCTGAGCAGTTCTTC	CASSNGLATTSEQFF
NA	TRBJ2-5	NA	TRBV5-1	TGCGCCAGCAGCTTGGCAGGGTGGGAGACCCAGTACTTC	CASSLAGWETQYF
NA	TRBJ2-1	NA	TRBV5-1	TGCGCCAGCAGCCCGACCGGACAGCCGAATATGGATGAGCAGTTCTTC	CASSPTGQPNMDEQFF
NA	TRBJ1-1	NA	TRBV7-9	TGTGCCAGCAGCCCCCAAACTGTCGCTGAAGCTTTCTTT	CASSPQTVAEAFF
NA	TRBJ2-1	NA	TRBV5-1	TGCGCCAGCAGGGCTAGCTCCCATGAGCAGTTCTTC	CASRASSHEQFF
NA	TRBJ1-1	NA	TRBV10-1	TGCGCCAGCAGCGAAACAGGGCCTGAAGCTTTCTTT	CASSETGPEAFF
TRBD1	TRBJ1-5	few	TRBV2	TGTGCCAGCAGTGGGGGACAGGTGGGGAATCAGCCCCAGCATTTT	CASSGGQVGNQPQHF
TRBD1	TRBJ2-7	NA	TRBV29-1	TGCAGCGTTGAGGAGGGACAGGGAGGCGAGCAGTACTTC	CSVEEGQGGEQYF